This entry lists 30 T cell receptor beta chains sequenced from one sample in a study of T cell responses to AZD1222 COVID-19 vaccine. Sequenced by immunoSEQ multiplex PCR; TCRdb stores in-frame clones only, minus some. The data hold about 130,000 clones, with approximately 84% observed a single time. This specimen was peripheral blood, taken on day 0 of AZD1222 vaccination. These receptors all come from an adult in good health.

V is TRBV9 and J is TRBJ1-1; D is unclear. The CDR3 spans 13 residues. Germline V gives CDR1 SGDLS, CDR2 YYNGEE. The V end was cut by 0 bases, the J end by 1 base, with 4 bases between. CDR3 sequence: CASSVGENTEAFF. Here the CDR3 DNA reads TGTGCCAGCAGCGTAGGGGAGAACACTGAAGCTTTCTTT.

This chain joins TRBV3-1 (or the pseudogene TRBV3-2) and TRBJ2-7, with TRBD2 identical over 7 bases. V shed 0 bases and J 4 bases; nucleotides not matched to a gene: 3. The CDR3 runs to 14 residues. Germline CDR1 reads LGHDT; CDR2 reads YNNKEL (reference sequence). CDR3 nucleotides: TGTGCCAGCAGCCAAGACGGGGGGATATACGAGCAGTACTTC. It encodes CASSQDGGIYEQYF.

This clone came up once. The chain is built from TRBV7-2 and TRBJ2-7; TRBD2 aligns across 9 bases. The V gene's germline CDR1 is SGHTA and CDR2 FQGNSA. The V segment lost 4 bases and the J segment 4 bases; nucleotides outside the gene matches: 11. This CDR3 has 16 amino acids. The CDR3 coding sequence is TGTGCCAGCAGCTCCCCCCTAGCGGGGCTAGAATACGAGCAGTACTTC. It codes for CASSSPLAGLEYEQYF.

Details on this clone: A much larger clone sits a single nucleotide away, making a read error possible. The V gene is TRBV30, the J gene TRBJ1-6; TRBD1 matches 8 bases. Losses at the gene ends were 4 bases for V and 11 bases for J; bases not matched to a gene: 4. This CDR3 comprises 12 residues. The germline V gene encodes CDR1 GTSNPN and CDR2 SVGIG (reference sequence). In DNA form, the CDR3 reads TGTGCCTGGAACACAGGGGGGACACCCCTCCACTTT. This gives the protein CAWNTGGTPLHF.

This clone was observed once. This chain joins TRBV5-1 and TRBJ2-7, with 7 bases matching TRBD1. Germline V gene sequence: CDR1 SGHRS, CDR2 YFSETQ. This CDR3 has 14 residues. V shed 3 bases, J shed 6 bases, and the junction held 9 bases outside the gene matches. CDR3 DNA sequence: TGCGCCAGCAGCTCGCCCGGGACAGCCTTCGAGCAGTACTTC. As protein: CASSSPGTAFEQYF.

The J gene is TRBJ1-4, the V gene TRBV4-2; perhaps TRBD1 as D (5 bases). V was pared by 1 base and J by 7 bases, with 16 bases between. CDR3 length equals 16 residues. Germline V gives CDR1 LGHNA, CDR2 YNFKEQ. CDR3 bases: TGTGCCAGCAGCCAAGCTCAGGAAGGGGAGGGTGAAAAACTGTTTTTT. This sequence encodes CASSQAQEGEGEKLFF.

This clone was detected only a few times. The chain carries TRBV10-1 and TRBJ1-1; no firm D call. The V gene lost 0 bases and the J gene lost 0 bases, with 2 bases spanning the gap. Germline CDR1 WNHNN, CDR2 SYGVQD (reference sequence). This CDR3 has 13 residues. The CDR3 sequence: CASSESLNTEAFF. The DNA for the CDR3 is TGCGCCAGCAGTGAGTCCCTGAACACTGAAGCTTTCTTT.

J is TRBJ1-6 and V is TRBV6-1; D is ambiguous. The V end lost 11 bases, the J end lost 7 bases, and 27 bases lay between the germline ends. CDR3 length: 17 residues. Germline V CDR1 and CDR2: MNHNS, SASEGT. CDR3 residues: CAPSGPGEDPGNSPLHF. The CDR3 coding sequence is TGTGCCCCCAGTGGGCCCGGAGAGGACCCAGGAAATTCACCCCTCCACTTT.

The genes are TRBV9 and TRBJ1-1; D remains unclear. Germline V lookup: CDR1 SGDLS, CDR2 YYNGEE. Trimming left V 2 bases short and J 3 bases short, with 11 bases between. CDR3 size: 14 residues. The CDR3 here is CASSVDPKDTEAFF. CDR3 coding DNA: TGTGCCAGCAGCGTGGACCCGAAGGACACTGAAGCTTTCTTT.

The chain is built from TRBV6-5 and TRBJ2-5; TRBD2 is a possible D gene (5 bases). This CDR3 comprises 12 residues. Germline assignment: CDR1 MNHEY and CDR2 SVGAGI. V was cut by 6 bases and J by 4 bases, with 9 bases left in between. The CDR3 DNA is TGTGCCAGCAGCTCAGGAGGAGAGACCCAGTACTTC. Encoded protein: CASSSGGETQYF.

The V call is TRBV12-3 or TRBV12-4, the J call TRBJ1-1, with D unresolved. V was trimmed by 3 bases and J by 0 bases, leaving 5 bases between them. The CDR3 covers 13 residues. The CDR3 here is CASSFTVNTEAFF. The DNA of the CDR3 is TGTGCCAGCAGTTTTACCGTGAACACTGAAGCTTTCTTT.

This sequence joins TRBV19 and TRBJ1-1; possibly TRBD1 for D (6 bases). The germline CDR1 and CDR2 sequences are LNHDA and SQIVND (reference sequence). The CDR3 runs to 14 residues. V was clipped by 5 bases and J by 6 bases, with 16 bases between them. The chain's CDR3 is CASSVEGGYAEAFF. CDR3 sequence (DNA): TGTGCCAGTAGTGTTGAAGGGGGTTACGCTGAAGCTTTCTTT.

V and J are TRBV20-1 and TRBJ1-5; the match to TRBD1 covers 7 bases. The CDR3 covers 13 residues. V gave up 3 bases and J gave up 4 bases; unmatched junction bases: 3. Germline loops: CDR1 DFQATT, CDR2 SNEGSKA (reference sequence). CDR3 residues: CSASSGGNQPQHF. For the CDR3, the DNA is TGCAGTGCTAGTTCAGGGGGAAATCAGCCCCAGCATTTT.

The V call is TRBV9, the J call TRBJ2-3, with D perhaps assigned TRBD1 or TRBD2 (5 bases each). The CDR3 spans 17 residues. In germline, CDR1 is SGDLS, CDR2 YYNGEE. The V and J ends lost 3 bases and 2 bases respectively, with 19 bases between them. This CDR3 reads CASSAGFRGVDTDTQYF. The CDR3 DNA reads TGTGCCAGCAGCGCCGGTTTTAGAGGGGTCGACACAGATACGCAGTATTTT.

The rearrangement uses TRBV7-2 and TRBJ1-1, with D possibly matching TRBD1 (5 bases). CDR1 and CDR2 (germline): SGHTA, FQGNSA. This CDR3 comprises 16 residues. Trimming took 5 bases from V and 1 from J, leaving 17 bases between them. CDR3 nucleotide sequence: TGTGCCAGCAGCAAACATTCGGGGGGGACGAACACTGAAGCTTTCTTT. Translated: CASSKHSGGTNTEAFF.

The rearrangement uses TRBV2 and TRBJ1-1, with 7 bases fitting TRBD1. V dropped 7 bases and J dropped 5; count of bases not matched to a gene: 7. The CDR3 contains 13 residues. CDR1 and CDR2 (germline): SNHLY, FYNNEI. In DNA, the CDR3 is TGTGCCAGCATGCGTCAGGGGGGTACTGAAGCTTTCTTT. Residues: CASMRQGGTEAFF.

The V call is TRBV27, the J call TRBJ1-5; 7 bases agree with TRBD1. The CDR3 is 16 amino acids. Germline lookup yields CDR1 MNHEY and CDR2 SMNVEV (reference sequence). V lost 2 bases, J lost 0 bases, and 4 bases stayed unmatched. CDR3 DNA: TGTGCCAGCAGTTTACAGGGGGTGGCTAGCAATCAGCCCCAGCATTTT. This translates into CASSLQGVASNQPQHF.

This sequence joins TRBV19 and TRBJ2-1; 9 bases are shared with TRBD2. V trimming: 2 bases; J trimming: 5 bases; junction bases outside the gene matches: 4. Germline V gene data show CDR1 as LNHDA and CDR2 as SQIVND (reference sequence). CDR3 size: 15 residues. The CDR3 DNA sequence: TGTGCCAGTAGTATAATCAGCGGGGGGCACAATGAGCAGTTCTTC. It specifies CASSIISGGHNEQFF.

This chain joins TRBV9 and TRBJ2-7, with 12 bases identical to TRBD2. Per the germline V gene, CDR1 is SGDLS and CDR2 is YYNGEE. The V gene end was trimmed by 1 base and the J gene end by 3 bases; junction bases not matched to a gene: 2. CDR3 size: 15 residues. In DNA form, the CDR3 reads TGTGCCAGCAGCGTAATGGGACTAGCGGGCTACGAGCAGTACTTC. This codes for CASSVMGLAGYEQYF.

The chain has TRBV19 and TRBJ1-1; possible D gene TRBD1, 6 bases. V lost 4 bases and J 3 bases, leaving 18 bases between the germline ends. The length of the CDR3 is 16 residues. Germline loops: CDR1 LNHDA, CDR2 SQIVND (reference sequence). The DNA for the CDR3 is TGTGCCAGTAGTACCCACTTTGCAGGGGATTACACTGAAGCTTTCTTT. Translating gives CASSTHFAGDYTEAFF.

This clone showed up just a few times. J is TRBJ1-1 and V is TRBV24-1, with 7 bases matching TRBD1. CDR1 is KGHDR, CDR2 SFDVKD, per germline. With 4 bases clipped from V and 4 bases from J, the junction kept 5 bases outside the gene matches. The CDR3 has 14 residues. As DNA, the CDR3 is TGTGCCACCAGTGAAGGGGGCGCGGGCACTGAAGCTTTCTTT. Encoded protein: CATSEGGAGTEAFF.

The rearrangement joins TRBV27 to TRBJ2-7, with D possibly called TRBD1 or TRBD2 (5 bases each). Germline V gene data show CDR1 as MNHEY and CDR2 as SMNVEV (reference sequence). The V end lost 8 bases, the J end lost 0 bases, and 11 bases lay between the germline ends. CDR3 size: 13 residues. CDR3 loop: CASRDLSSYEQYF. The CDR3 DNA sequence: TGTGCCAGCCGGGACCTAAGCTCCTACGAGCAGTACTTC.

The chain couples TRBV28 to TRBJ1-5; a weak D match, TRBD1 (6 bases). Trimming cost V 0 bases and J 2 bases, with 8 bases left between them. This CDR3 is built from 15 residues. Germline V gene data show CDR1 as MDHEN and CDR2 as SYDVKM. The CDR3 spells CASSLWGAGNQPQHF. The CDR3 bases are TGTGCCAGCAGTTTATGGGGGGCCGGCAATCAGCCCCAGCATTTT.

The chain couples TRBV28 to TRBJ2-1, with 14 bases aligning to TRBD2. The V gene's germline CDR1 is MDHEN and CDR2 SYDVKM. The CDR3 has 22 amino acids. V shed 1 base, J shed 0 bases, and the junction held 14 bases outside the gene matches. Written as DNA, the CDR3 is TGTGCCAGCAGTTTATTCGGTGTTAGTGGACTAGCGGGGGGCAGCTCCTACAATGAGCAGTTCTTC. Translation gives CASSLFGVSGLAGGSSYNEQFF.

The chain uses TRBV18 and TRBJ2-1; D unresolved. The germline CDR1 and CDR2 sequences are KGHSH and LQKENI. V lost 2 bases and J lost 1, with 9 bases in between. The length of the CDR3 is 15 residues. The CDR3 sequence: CASSPDVVSYNEQFF. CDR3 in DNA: TGTGCCAGCTCACCAGACGTGGTATCCTACAATGAGCAGTTCTTC.

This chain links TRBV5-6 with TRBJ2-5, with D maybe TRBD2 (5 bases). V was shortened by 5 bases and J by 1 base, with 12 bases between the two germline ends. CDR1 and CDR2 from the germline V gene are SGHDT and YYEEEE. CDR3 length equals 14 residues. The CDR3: CASSQADGQETQYF. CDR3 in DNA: TGTGCCAGCAGTCAAGCGGACGGCCAAGAGACCCAGTACTTC.

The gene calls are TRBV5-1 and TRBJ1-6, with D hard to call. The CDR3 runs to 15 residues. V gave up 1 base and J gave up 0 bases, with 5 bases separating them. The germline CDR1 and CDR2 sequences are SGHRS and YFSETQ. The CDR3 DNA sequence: TGCGCCAGCAGCTTGCTGGACTCCTATAATTCACCCCTCCACTTT. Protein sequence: CASSLLDSYNSPLHF.

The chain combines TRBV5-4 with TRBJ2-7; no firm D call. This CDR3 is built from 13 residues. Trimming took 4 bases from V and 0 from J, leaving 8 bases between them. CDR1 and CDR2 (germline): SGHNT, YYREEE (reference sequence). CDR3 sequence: CASSDLPSYEQYF. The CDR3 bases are TGTGCCAGCAGCGACCTTCCCTCCTACGAGCAGTACTTC.

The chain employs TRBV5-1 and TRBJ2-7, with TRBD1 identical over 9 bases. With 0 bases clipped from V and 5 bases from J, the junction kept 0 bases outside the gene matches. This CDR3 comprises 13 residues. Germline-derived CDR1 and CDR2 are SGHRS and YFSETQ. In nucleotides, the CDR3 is TGCGCCAGCAGCTTGGGGGACAGGGACGAGCAGTACTTC. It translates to CASSLGDRDEQYF.

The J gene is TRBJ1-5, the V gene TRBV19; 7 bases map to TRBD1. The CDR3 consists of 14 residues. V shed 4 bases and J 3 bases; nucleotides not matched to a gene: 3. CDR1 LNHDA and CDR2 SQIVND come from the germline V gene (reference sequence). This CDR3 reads CASSRTGNNQPQHF. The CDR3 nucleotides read TGTGCCAGTAGTAGGACAGGTAACAATCAGCCCCAGCATTTT.